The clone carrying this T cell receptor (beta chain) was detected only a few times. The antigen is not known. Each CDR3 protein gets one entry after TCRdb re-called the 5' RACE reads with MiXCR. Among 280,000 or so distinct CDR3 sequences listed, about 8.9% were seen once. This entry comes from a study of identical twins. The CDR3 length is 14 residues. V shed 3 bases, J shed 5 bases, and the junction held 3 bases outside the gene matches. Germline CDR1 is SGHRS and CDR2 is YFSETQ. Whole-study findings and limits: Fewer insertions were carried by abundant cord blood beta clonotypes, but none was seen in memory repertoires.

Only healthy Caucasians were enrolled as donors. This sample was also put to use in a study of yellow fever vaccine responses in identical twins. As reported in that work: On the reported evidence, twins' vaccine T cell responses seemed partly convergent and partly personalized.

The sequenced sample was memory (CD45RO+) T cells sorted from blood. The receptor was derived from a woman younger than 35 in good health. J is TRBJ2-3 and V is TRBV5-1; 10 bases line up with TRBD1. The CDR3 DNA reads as TGCGCCAGCAGCTCGGACAGGGGGTTAGATACGCAGTATTTT. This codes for CASSSDRGLDTQYF. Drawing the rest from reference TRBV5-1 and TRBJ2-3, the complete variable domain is KAGVTQTPRYLIKTRGQQVTLSCSPISGHRSVSWYQQTPGQGLQFLFEYFSETQRNKGNFPGRFSGRQFSNSRSEMNVSTLELGDSALYLCASSSDRGLDTQYFGPGTRLTVL.